The clone carrying this T cell receptor beta chain was counted at least ten times. Antigen unknown. Findings and caveats of the study: The larger-cohort validation was restricted to a single TCR beta V-J rearrangement rather than whole repertoires. Tumor Tregs overlapped most with tumor, then blood, naive CD4+ cells.

V dropped 0 bases and J dropped 3 bases, with 5 bases sitting between them. CDR1 and CDR2 (germline): SGHRS, YFSETQ. The CDR3 extends over 13 amino acids. Constant-region reverse primers amplified full-length variable regions, followed by semi-nested Nested Universal Primer A PCR. TCRdb redid the calling of the 5' RACE reads with MiXCR, one entry per CDR3 protein. The sample lists around 43,000 distinct CDR3 sequences; approximately 17% were seen once. Purified naive CD4+ T cells were depleted of CD25+ Tregs. The source is a female donor with breast cancer. V gene TRBV5-1 combines with J gene TRBJ2-3; unclear D gene. The sample taken for sequencing was naive CD4+ T cells sorted from a lymph node. The subset here: naive CD4+ T cells, CD4+CD45RA+CD25-. The chain's CDR3 is CASSLGETDTQYF. Written as DNA, the CDR3 is TGCGCCAGCAGCTTGGGGGAAACAGATACGCAGTATTTT.